This is a list of T cell receptor beta chains from one sample in a study of T cells in localized non-small cell lung cancer. Assay used: immunoSEQ multiplex PCR; TCRdb lists only in-frame clones, some missing. The profile shows some 11,000 clones, about three quarters of them singletons. The sample in question was peripheral blood, obtained before any cancer treatment. The receptors shown here come from a male donor aged 60 or over with stage I lung adenocarcinoma. Both conserved end residues are part of each CDR3. A D gene is named only where the DNA matches it firmly. Expanded clones are given a class, and other clones once, few, many or no size at all.

D gene | J gene | clone size | V gene | CDR3 DNA | CDR3 protein
TRBD1 | TRBJ1-2 | - | TRBV6-5 | TGTGCCAGCAGACAGGGGGCAGTCTATGGCTACACCTTC | CASRQGAVYGYTF
- | TRBJ2-1 | - | TRBV6-1 | TGTGCCAGCAGTGAGCCCAGGGTTCGAGGTATGATGCACAATGAGCAGTTCTTC | CASSEPRVRGMMHNEQFF
- | TRBJ2-7 | - | TRBV5-1 | TGCGCCAGCAGCCCCAGGGAGGGGGGAACCTACGAGCAGTACTTC | CASSPREGGTYEQYF
- | TRBJ1-5 | once | TRBV6-6 | TGTGCCAGCAGTTACAATCAGGGAGATCAGCCCCAGCATTTT | CASSYNQGDQPQHF
- | TRBJ1-1 | - | TRBV19 | TGTGCCAGTAGTATAGTGTTGCAGGGTGGAACTGAAGCTTTCTTT | CASSIVLQGGTEAFF
- | TRBJ1-1 | - | TRBV16 | TGTGCCAGCAGCCAATTTGGGGTGGGGAACACTGAAGCTTTCTTT | CASSQFGVGNTEAFF
TRBD1 | TRBJ1-1 | - | TRBV19 | TGTGCCAGTAGCCGGACAGGGGGCCGCACTGAAGCTTTCTTT | CASSRTGGRTEAFF
- | TRBJ1-5 | - | TRBV18 | TGTGCCAGCTCCCCGGGCGGTAGCAATCAGCCCCAGCATTTT | CASSPGGSNQPQHF
- | TRBJ1-3 | - | TRBV6-1 | TGTGCCAGCAGTCCTCGCAGCTCTGGAAACACCATATATTTT | CASSPRSSGNTIYF
- | TRBJ1-1 | - | TRBV27 | TGTGCCAGCAGTACAGACTCGAACACTGAAGCTTTCTTT | CASSTDSNTEAFF
- | TRBJ1-5 | - | TRBV7-2 | TGTGCCAGCAGCTTAAGACAGACTAGCAATCAGCCCCAGCATTTT | CASSLRQTSNQPQHF
- | TRBJ1-2 | - | TRBV19 | TGTGCCAGTAGTATTCCCCCCGAAGGGACCCATGGCTACACCTTC | CASSIPPEGTHGYTF
- | TRBJ2-1 | once | TRBV7-9 | TGTGCCAGCAGCTTAACCTGGGGCTCCTACAATGAGCAGTTCTTC | CASSLTWGSYNEQFF
- | TRBJ1-2 | few | TRBV28 | TGTGCCAGCAGTCTCAGGAGCTCTGGCTACACCTTC | CASSLRSSGYTF
- | TRBJ2-5 | few | TRBV5-1 | TGCGCCAGCAGCTTGGAGGCGGGAAGTCGGACCCAGTACTTC | CASSLEAGSRTQYF
- | TRBJ2-7 | - | TRBV6-6 | TGTGCCAGCACATCCGGCTACTCCTACGAGCAGTACTTC | CASTSGYSYEQYF
TRBD1 | TRBJ2-5 | once | TRBV7-3 | TGTGCCAGCAGCTTAATGAGGACAGGACGGGAGACCCAGTACTTC | CASSLMRTGRETQYF
- | TRBJ2-3 | - | TRBV9 | TGTGCCAGCAGCGAGGGGGGTCTTCACGCAGATACGCAGTATTTT | CASSEGGLHADTQYF
TRBD1 | TRBJ1-1 | few | TRBV25-1 | TGTGCCAGCAGTGAGACAGGGGGCTTGGCTGAAGCTTTCTTT | CASSETGGLAEAFF
- | TRBJ1-1 | - | TRBV18 | TGTGCCAGCTCACCACTCAGGGGGAACACTGAAGCTTTCTTT | CASSPLRGNTEAFF
TRBD2 | TRBJ2-3 | - | TRBV19 | TGTGCCAGTAGTACCGGGGGGGGCCACGCAGATACGCAGTATTTT | CASSTGGGHADTQYF
- | TRBJ2-7 | - | TRBV21-1 | TGTGCCAGCAGCAAAAAGCAGGGGCTCTTTTCCTACGAGCAGTACTTC | CASSKKQGLFSYEQYF
TRBD2 | TRBJ2-3 | - | TRBV7-8 | TGTGCCAGCAGCTTAGAGGGCGGGGGGGCCTTAGATACGCAGTATTTT | CASSLEGGGALDTQYF
- | TRBJ1-1 | few | TRBV19 | TGTGCCAGTAGTATACAGCCCTTGAACACTGAAGCTTTCTTT | CASSIQPLNTEAFF
- | TRBJ1-2 | few | TRBV7-9 | TGTGCCAGCACCCAAGATGGGTCCCTTTCCTATGGCTACACCTTC | CASTQDGSLSYGYTF
- | TRBJ2-1 | - | TRBV6-4 | TGTGCCAGCAGTTCGGGCCACCGGGGTGAGCAGTTCTTC | CASSSGHRGEQFF
- | TRBJ2-2 | few | TRBV7-9 | TGTGCCAGCAGGGCGGCCGCTAACACCGGGGAGCTGTTTTTT | CASRAAANTGELFF
- | TRBJ2-3 | - | TRBV7-2 | TGTGCCAGCAGCTTAGGAATCCACTCGGATACGCAGTATTTT | CASSLGIHSDTQYF
TRBD2 | TRBJ2-2 | few | TRBV7-2 | TGTGCCAGCAGCTTCCAAACTAGCGGCTCCTCCGGGGAGCTGTTTTTT | CASSFQTSGSSGELFF
- | TRBJ1-2 | - | TRBV5-4 | TGTGCCAGCACCAAGGAGGGGTCGGGTGGGTATGGCTACACCTTC | CASTKEGSGGYGYTF
TRBD2 | TRBJ2-7 | - | TRBV9 | TGTGCCAGCAGCGCCCAACTAGCGGGAGACTACGAGCAGTACTTC | CASSAQLAGDYEQYF
- | TRBJ2-7 | few | TRBV5-1 | TGCGCCAGCAGCCCAGGGACGCGCTACGAGCAGTACTTC | CASSPGTRYEQYF
- | TRBJ1-2 | - | TRBV6-1 | TGTGCCAGCAGTGAGTCAGGGCCCCTGGGAGGCTACACCTTC | CASSESGPLGGYTF
TRBD1 | TRBJ2-1 | - | TRBV4-2 | TGTGCCAGCAGCCAAGGGACGGGACAGTTATACAATGAGCAGTTCTTC | CASSQGTGQLYNEQFF
TRBD1 | TRBJ1-1 | - | TRBV28 | TGTGCCAGCAGAGGGGCCGGGACAGGGAACACTGAAGCTTTCTTT | CASRGAGTGNTEAFF
- | TRBJ2-3 | - | TRBV7-2 | TGTGCCAGCAGCCACCCCCTAGGGTTGAACCCAGATACGCAGTATTTT | CASSHPLGLNPDTQYF
TRBD1 | TRBJ2-6 | few | TRBV7-2 | TGTGCCAGCAGGTCTTCGACAGGGCATGCTGGGGCCAACGTCCTGACTTTC | CASRSSTGHAGANVLTF
- | TRBJ2-5 | few | TRBV5-4 | TGTGCCAGCAGCTTGGCCGGGACCCAAGAGACCCAGTACTTC | CASSLAGTQETQYF
- | TRBJ1-2 | few | TRBV6-5 | TGTGCCAGCAGTTACTCGAGCGCTTACTATGGCTACACCTTC | CASSYSSAYYGYTF
- | TRBJ2-2 | - | TRBV7-2 | TGTGCCAGCAGCTTAGAACCAGCCCTCGGGGAGCTGTTTTTT | CASSLEPALGELFF
- | TRBJ1-2 | - | TRBV5-4 | TGTGCCAGCAGCCAAGACGATAACTATGGCTACACCTTC | CASSQDDNYGYTF
- | TRBJ2-4 | - | TRBV5-1 | TGCGCCAGCAGCGCGGGACAGCAAAACATTCAGTACTTC | CASSAGQQNIQYF
- | TRBJ1-1 | few | TRBV19 | TGTGCCAGTAGTAACCGGGATGGCACTGAAGCTTTCTTT | CASSNRDGTEAFF
- | TRBJ2-2 | once | TRBV19 | TGTGCCAGTAGTATATTGTTGCTAGCGCTAAACACCGGGGAGCTGTTTTTT | CASSILLLALNTGELFF
- | TRBJ2-7 | - | TRBV6-6 | TGTGCCAGCAGTTACTCGACAGGTAGATCGCGGGAGCAGTACTTC | CASSYSTGRSREQYF
- | TRBJ1-1 | - | TRBV7-9 | TGTGCCAGCAGCTTAGAGGTCAGTGGAGCTTTCTTT | CASSLEVSGAFF
TRBD2 | TRBJ2-3 | - | TRBV7-9 | TGTGCCAGCAGCGGGGACTACAGCACAGATACGCAGTATTTT | CASSGDYSTDTQYF
- | TRBJ1-1 | few | TRBV2 | TGTGCCAGCAGCCCCTCCTCGATGGTGAACACTGAAGCTTTCTTT | CASSPSSMVNTEAFF
- | TRBJ1-6 | - | TRBV7-2 | TGTGCCAGCAGCAAACGAACAGAGCCCAGTTCACCCCTCCACTTT | CASSKRTEPSSPLHF
TRBD1 | TRBJ1-1 | - | TRBV10-1 | TGCGCCAGCAGTGAGTTTGACAGGGGGGGGCGCACTGAAGCTTTCTTT | CASSEFDRGGRTEAFF